This record concerns one TCR beta chain sequence. Its antigen is not known. This sample was included in a study of STAT5B mutations in CD4+ large granular lymphocyte leukemia. General study points: Higher CD4+ than CD8+ T-LGLL clonality might reflect small sample size. Patient CD4-sorted repertoires stayed more clonal than healthy ones after leukemic-clone removal. Top patient clones used TRBV06 genes more often: 8/27 versus 2/35 in controls.

In germline, CDR1 is KGHSH, CDR2 LQKENI. V lost 0 bases and J lost 2, with 1 base in between. The CDR3 runs 12 residues. Study processing details: Productive clonotypes were detectable down to 2.59 x 10-5 frequency. Sequencing used immunoSEQ multiplex PCR; TCRdb keeps in-frame clones, though not all of them. V, J and clone size are taken as reported in that table, and D and trimming were inferred from the DNA itself. The data hold more than 30,000 clones, with less than 85% observed a single time. This TCR came from a human donor in good health. The chain uses TRBV18 and TRBJ1-1; D remains unclear. The specimen sequenced was CD4+ T cells from blood buffy coats. The CDR3 nucleotides are TGTGCCAGCTCACCACCAAACACTGAAGCTTTCTTT. It yields the protein CASSPPNTEAFF.